One and the same sample provided the 19 T cell receptor beta chains below, sequenced in a study of TIL therapy for anti-PD-1-resistant metastatic lung cancer. Documented time point: pre-treatment sample, taken before nivolumab and TIL therapy. The immunoSEQ assay was v3. Clones were read by immunoSEQ multiplex PCR, and TCRdb kept only the in-frame ones, dropping some. Of about 60,000 clones detected, around 68% appear once; the ten largest clones hold roughly 7%. The sequencing here drew on blood, taken at baseline. These receptors came from a person aged 25-80 years with non-small cell lung cancer.

This clone has more than one count but fewer than ten. The chain has TRBV28 and TRBJ2-7, with a tentative D call TRBD2 (6 bases). The germline gives CDR1 MDHEN, CDR2 SYDVKM. CDR3 length: 15 amino acids. V was trimmed by 7 bases and J by 3 bases, leaving 19 bases between them. The DNA for the CDR3 is TGTGCCAGCAATCCGAAAGGGACTGGGAACTACGAGCAGTACTTC. This sequence encodes CASNPKGTGNYEQYF. The variable domain in full, completed from reference TRBV28 and TRBJ2-7, reads DVKVTQSSRYLVKRTGEKVFLECVQDMDHENMFWYRQDPGLGLRLIYFSYDVKMKEKGDIPEGYSVSREKKERFSLILESASTNQTSMYLCASNPKGTGNYEQYFGPGTRLTVT.

This chain connects TRBV4-2 to TRBJ2-2; 7 nucleotides line up with TRBD1. Trimming removed 2 bases from V and 7 bases from J; junction bases left unmatched: 7. The CDR3 extends over 15 amino acids. Germline loops: CDR1 LGHNA, CDR2 YNFKEQ. CDR3 sequence (DNA): TGTGCCAGCAGCCAAAACGAGGGGGCCGGCGGGGAGCTGTTTTTT. Amino acids: CASSQNEGAGGELFF.

The chain couples TRBV28 to TRBJ1-2, with D uncertain. CDR1 and CDR2 from the germline V gene are MDHEN and SYDVKM. Trimming shortened V by 7 bases and J by 1 base, and 10 bases separated the two germline ends. CDR3 size: 13 residues. The CDR3 coding sequence is TGTGCCAGCAATTCGGAGGGTAACTATGGCTACACCTTC. It translates to CASNSEGNYGYTF.

This sequence joins TRBV7-9 and TRBJ1-4; D ambiguous. The length of the CDR3 is 14 residues. Germline CDR1 and CDR2: SEHNR and FQNEAQ (reference sequence). Trimming removed 3 bases from V and 5 bases from J, with 10 bases in between. In nucleotides, the CDR3 is TGTGCCAGCAGCTTCTTTGGGAGAAATGAAAAACTGTTTTTT. It translates to CASSFFGRNEKLFF. Filled out from reference TRBV7-9 and TRBJ1-4, the complete variable domain reads DTGVSQNPRHKITKRGQNVTFRCDPISEHNRLYWYRQTLGQGPEFLTYFQNEAQLEKSRLLSDRFSAERPKGSFSTLEIQRTEQGDSAMYLCASSFFGRNEKLFFGSGTQLSVL.

This clone was counted only a few times. V and J are TRBV25-1 and TRBJ1-2, with D possibly matching TRBD1 (5 bases). The CDR3 length is 17 residues. CDR1 is MGHDK, CDR2 SYGVNS, per germline. With 2 bases removed from V and 5 bases from J, the gap between germline ends came to 21 bases. CDR3 nucleotide sequence: TGTGCCAGCAGTGAAGAACCAGGTATCAAGGGGCTGTATGGCTACACCTTC. It translates to CASSEEPGIKGLYGYTF.

The chain couples TRBV5-1 to TRBJ2-2, with 9 bases identical to TRBD2. The CDR3 is 17 amino acids. V lost 1 base and J lost 6; bases outside the gene matches: 10. Germline assignment: CDR1 SGHRS and CDR2 YFSETQ. DNA for the CDR3: TGCGCCAGCAGCTTGCGGCTAGCGGGGCCTGGGGCCGGGGAGCTGTTTTTT. Translated, it gives CASSLRLAGPGAGELFF.

This clone occurred a few times. This chain links TRBV7-3 with TRBJ2-7, with 9 bases fitting TRBD1. The germline CDR1 and CDR2 sequences are SGHTA and FQGTGA. V trimming: 1 base; J trimming: 4 bases; junction bases outside the gene matches: 2. The CDR3 is 14 residues long. DNA of the CDR3: TGTGCCAGCAGCTTAAATGGACAGGGGTACGAGCAGTACTTC. Residues: CASSLNGQGYEQYF. The whole variable domain, remainder taken from reference TRBV7-3 and TRBJ2-7, is GAGVSQTPSNKVTEKGKYVELRCDPISGHTALYWYRQSLGQGPEFLIYFQGTGAADDSGLPNDRFFAVRPEGSVSTLKIQRTERGDSAVYLCASSLNGQGYEQYFGPGTRLTVT.

This clone was seen a single time. The V call is TRBV29-1, the J call TRBJ1-2; D is undetermined. Trimming cost V 3 bases and J 0 bases, with 8 bases left between them. The germline V gene has CDR1 SQVTM and CDR2 ANQGSEA. The CDR3 sequence is 13 residues long. Here the CDR3 reads CSVDSTANYGYTF. CDR3 DNA sequence: TGCAGCGTTGACAGCACAGCTAACTATGGCTACACCTTC.

As DNA, the CDR3 is TGCGCACTACACGGCACCATATATTTT. Amino acids: CALHGTIYF. The chain has TRBV5-1 and TRBJ1-3; no clear D gene. From germline, CDR1 is SGHRS and CDR2 YFSETQ. The CDR3 is made up of 9 amino acids.

This chain links TRBV6-1 with TRBJ2-3, with D perhaps being TRBD1 or TRBD2 (5 bases each). There are 13 residues in the CDR3. CDR1 and CDR2 from the germline V gene are MNHNS and SASEGT. The germline V and J ends were trimmed by 3 bases and 6 bases, with 10 bases remaining between them. The CDR3 reads CASSEEWGDTQYF. For the CDR3, the DNA is TGTGCCAGCAGTGAGGAATGGGGGGATACGCAGTATTTT.

The chain carries TRBV10-3 and TRBJ1-1; D may be TRBD1 (6 bases). From germline, CDR1 is ENHRY and CDR2 SYGVKD. The CDR3 covers 14 residues. The germline V and J ends were trimmed by 4 bases and 5 bases, with 14 bases remaining between them. CDR3 protein: CAISGGGGGTEAFF. CDR3 nucleotide sequence: TGTGCCATCAGTGGAGGGGGGGGAGGAACTGAAGCTTTCTTT.

This clone was detected only a few times. The chain links TRBV2 to TRBJ1-2, with 9 bases matching TRBD1. This CDR3 spans 14 amino acids. The germline CDR1 and CDR2 sequences are SNHLY and FYNNEI. V trimming: 6 bases; J trimming: 3 bases; junction bases outside the gene matches: 5. CDR3 in DNA: TGTGCCAGCAGCTTGGACAGGGGTGACTATGGCTACACCTTC. Amino acids: CASSLDRGDYGYTF.

This chain links TRBV5-4 with TRBJ2-4; D may be TRBD1 (6 bases). Germline-derived CDR1 and CDR2 are SGHNT and YYREEE (reference sequence). There are 14 residues in the CDR3. The V end lost 1 base, the J end lost 1 base, and 6 bases lay between the germline ends. The CDR3 sequence: CASSLTGAKNIQYF. The CDR3 region has the DNA TGTGCCAGCAGCTTGACAGGGGCCAAAAACATTCAGTACTTC.

V usage is TRBV6-5 and J usage is TRBJ1-6; D gene uncertain. CDR1 is MNHEY and CDR2 is SVGAGI in the germline V gene. V was pared by 5 bases and J by 7 bases, with 12 bases between. This CDR3 spans 14 amino acids. Written as DNA, the CDR3 is TGTGCCAGCAGTCTCAGTCAGAGAAATTCACCCCTCCACTTT. Protein sequence: CASSLSQRNSPLHF.

The J gene is TRBJ2-2, the V gene TRBV5-1, with a weak D call TRBD1 (6 bases). Per germline, CDR1 SGHRS and CDR2 YFSETQ. V was clipped by 1 base and J by 7 bases, with 11 bases between them. This CDR3 region has 14 residues. CDR3 amino acids: CASSLLQGVGELFF. Here the CDR3 DNA reads TGCGCCAGCAGCTTGTTACAGGGTGTCGGGGAGCTGTTTTTT.

This clone was detected only a few times. The chain employs TRBV19 and TRBJ1-1; no clear D. Trimming removed 5 bases at V and 8 bases at J, with 12 bases between. CDR3 size: 12 residues. CDR1 is LNHDA, CDR2 SQIVND, per germline (reference sequence). The CDR3 loop is CASSWRAGEAFF. In DNA, the CDR3 is TGTGCCAGTAGTTGGCGAGCGGGGGAAGCTTTCTTT.

The chain combines TRBV19 with TRBJ1-2; D might be TRBD1 (5 bases). Germline CDR1 LNHDA, CDR2 SQIVND (reference sequence). CDR3 length: 14 residues. Trimming cost V 9 bases and J 8 bases, with 22 bases left between them. In DNA form, the CDR3 reads TGTGCCAGCACTCCCCGGGACTTATTAGGGGGCTACACCTTC. As protein: CASTPRDLLGGYTF.

The chain carries TRBV5-1 and TRBJ2-2; 7 positions agree with TRBD1. The CDR3 is 16 amino acids. J gave up 1 base and V 2 bases, and 5 bases lay outside the gene matches. CDR1 is SGHRS, CDR2 YFSETQ, per germline. The CDR3 here is CASSFSDRVNTGELFF. The CDR3 region has the DNA TGCGCCAGCAGCTTCTCCGACAGGGTGAACACCGGGGAGCTGTTTTTT.

V is TRBV11-2 and J is TRBJ1-2, with D possibly TRBD1 on 5 matching bases. The CDR3 has 14 residues. Germline V gene sequence: CDR1 SGHAT, CDR2 FQNNGV. Trimming stripped 1 base from V and 8 bases from J, with 14 bases between. The CDR3 loop is CASSLGGTPMGYTF. The CDR3, as DNA: TGTGCCAGCAGCTTAGGCGGGACGCCTATGGGCTACACCTTC.